This record covers a single T cell receptor beta chain. The record originates from a study of blood T cell repertoires in COVID-19. Authors' processing steps: Estimates of nucleated cell counts were drawn from the amplification of reference gene primers. The table came from immunoSEQ multiplex PCR; TCRdb's copy has only in-frame clones and leaves some out. The V and J calls and clone size come from that table; D and trimming were worked out from the DNA. The sample has 150,000 to 200,000 clones; around 84% are singletons. The sample was peripheral blood. This clonotype originated in a woman of 80 years or more with acute or convalescent COVID-19.

CDR3 sequence reads: CASSLRGTGGTEAFF. The DNA of the CDR3 is TGTGCCAGCAGCTTAAGAGGGACAGGGGGGACTGAAGCTTTCTTT. The chain is built from TRBV7-8 and TRBJ1-1; TRBD1 matches 11 bases. CDR1 SGHVS and CDR2 FQNEAQ come from the germline V gene. V shed 2 bases, J shed 5 bases, and the junction held 4 bases outside the gene matches. The CDR3 sequence is 15 residues long.